Each of the 21 T cell receptor beta chains below was sequenced from the same sample in a study of blood T cell repertoires in COVID-19. This table comes from immunoSEQ multiplex PCR, and its TCRdb copy is limited to in-frame clones, with some not included. This repertoire shows fewer than 300,000 clones, roughly 80% found once; its top ten account for about 5%. Sequencing input: PBMCs or T cells enriched from blood (not recorded which). Source of these receptors: a man aged 35 to 55 who had been exposed to COVID-19.

This chain connects TRBV3-1 (or the pseudogene TRBV3-2) to TRBJ2-1; TRBD2 aligns across 8 bases. This CDR3 contains 15 residues. The V and J ends lost 4 bases and 7 bases, in that order; junction bases with no gene match: 9. The germline V gene has CDR1 LGHDT and CDR2 YNNKEL (reference sequence). CDR3 amino acids: CASSPSSGRGNEQFF. The CDR3 region has the DNA TGTGCCAGCAGCCCCTCTAGCGGGCGGGGGAATGAGCAGTTCTTC.

V gene TRBV29-1 combines with J gene TRBJ1-1; possible D gene TRBD1, 6 bases. The CDR3 loop spans 13 amino acids. V was clipped by 4 bases and J by 1 base, with 10 bases between them. The V gene's germline CDR1 is SQVTM and CDR2 ANQGSEA. The CDR3 here is CSVVQGRNTEAFF. DNA for the CDR3: TGCAGCGTTGTTCAGGGGCGGAACACTGAAGCTTTCTTT.

The chain links TRBV29-1 to TRBJ2-1, with 7 bases matching TRBD2. J lost 9 bases, V lost 5 bases, and 7 bases had no gene match. From germline, CDR1 is SQVTM and CDR2 ANQGSEA. This CDR3 spans 12 amino acids. CDR3 in DNA: TGCAGCGTTTCTGAGGGAGGGCGTGAGCAGTTCTTC. This translates into CSVSEGGREQFF.

The CDR3 reads CASSSRAGGYGGELFF. For the CDR3, the DNA is TGTGCCAGCAGCTCCCGTGCGGGAGGATACGGCGGGGAGCTGTTTTTT. The chain employs TRBV7-3 and TRBJ2-2; 8 nucleotides line up with TRBD2. V dropped 4 bases and J dropped 7; count of bases not matched to a gene: 11. CDR1 and CDR2 (germline): SGHTA, FQGTGA. CDR3 length equals 16 residues. Full variable domain (remainder filled in from reference TRBV7-3 and TRBJ2-2): GAGVSQTPSNKVTEKGKYVELRCDPISGHTALYWYRQSLGQGPEFLIYFQGTGAADDSGLPNDRFFAVRPEGSVSTLKIQRTERGDSAVYLCASSSRAGGYGGELFFGEGSRLTVL.

This clone turned up a few times. The chain links TRBV3-1 (or the pseudogene TRBV3-2) to TRBJ1-1, with unresolved D. The germline CDR1 and CDR2 sequences are LGHDT and YNNKEL (reference sequence). Trimming took off 6 bases at V and 5 bases at J, with 10 bases between the two ends. The CDR3 spans 12 residues. CDR3 amino acids: CASSRGVTEAFF. CDR3 sequence (DNA): TGTGCCAGCAGTCGGGGAGTTACTGAAGCTTTCTTT.

The chain has TRBV19 and TRBJ1-1; D call uncertain. CDR1 is LNHDA and CDR2 is SQIVND in the germline V gene (reference sequence). CDR3 size: 14 residues. V gave up 3 bases and J gave up 0 bases, with 8 bases separating them. This CDR3 reads CASSIVFMNTEAFF. The CDR3 DNA sequence: TGTGCCAGTAGTATCGTATTTATGAACACTGAAGCTTTCTTT.

This clone was seen once. This chain joins TRBV3-1 (or the pseudogene TRBV3-2) and TRBJ2-7; TRBD2 matches 11 bases. With 4 bases clipped from V and 6 bases from J, the junction kept 5 bases outside the gene matches. Germline CDR1 LGHDT, CDR2 YNNKEL (reference sequence). This CDR3 is built from 14 residues. The CDR3, as DNA: TGTGCCAGCAGCCGGGTTCTAGCGGGAGGCGAGCAGTACTTC. As protein: CASSRVLAGGEQYF.

The V call is TRBV9, the J call TRBJ1-1; TRBD1 agrees at 10 bases. The trim removed 7 bases at V and 6 bases at J, leaving 12 bases unmatched. Germline assignment: CDR1 SGDLS and CDR2 YYNGEE. The CDR3 length is 15 residues. The CDR3, as DNA: TGTGCCAGCGGACGTGACAGGGGGCTTTTCTCTGAAGCTTTCTTT. This codes for CASGRDRGLFSEAFF.

This clone was counted a few times. V gene TRBV28 combines with J gene TRBJ1-3, with no clear D. From germline, CDR1 is MDHEN and CDR2 SYDVKM. Trimming left V 7 bases short and J 3 bases short, with 16 bases between. This CDR3 has 15 amino acids. DNA of the CDR3: TGTGCCAGCACCCCCCCGAGGGTTGGTGGAAACACCATATATTTT. This sequence encodes CASTPPRVGGNTIYF.

The chain has TRBV5-1 and TRBJ1-6; TRBD1 might be the D (6 bases). CDR1 is SGHRS, CDR2 YFSETQ, per germline. The CDR3 has 16 amino acids. Between the trimmed V and J ends, which lost 2 bases and 7 bases, there was a span of 16 bases. The CDR3 coding sequence is TGCGCCAGCAGCTTATCAGGGGATTCAAGGAATTCACCCCTCCACTTT. This translates into CASSLSGDSRNSPLHF.

The chain combines TRBV3-1 (or the pseudogene TRBV3-2) with TRBJ1-2; D unclear. The CDR3 sequence is 13 residues long. Trimming removed 0 bases at V and 4 bases at J, with 6 bases between. Germline CDR1 is LGHDT and CDR2 is YNNKEL (reference sequence). In DNA, the CDR3 is TGTGCCAGCAGCCAAGAGTCGGGCTATGGCTACACCTTC. As protein: CASSQESGYGYTF.

This chain connects TRBV27 to TRBJ1-2, with TRBD1 matching 10 bases. Per germline, CDR1 MNHEY and CDR2 SMNVEV (reference sequence). The V segment lost 8 bases and the J segment 3 bases; nucleotides outside the gene matches: 3. The CDR3 is made up of 13 amino acids. CDR3 protein: CASRGTGDYGYTF. DNA for the CDR3: TGTGCCAGCCGGGGGACAGGGGACTATGGCTACACCTTC.

This chain connects TRBV12-3 or TRBV12-4 to TRBJ2-7, with a weak D call TRBD1 (5 bases). This CDR3 spans 13 amino acids. V lost 2 bases, J lost 3 bases, and 8 bases lay in between. For the CDR3, the DNA is TGTGCCAGCAGTTTAAGGGGCTACTACGAGCAGTACTTC. Translating it yields CASSLRGYYEQYF.

V is TRBV7-6 and J is TRBJ1-3; 9 bases align to TRBD1. V was pared by 8 bases and J by 3 bases, with 11 bases of the junction left unmatched. The germline gives CDR1 SGHVS, CDR2 FNYEAQ. The CDR3 totals 16 residues. CDR3 sequence: CASGELRTGVGNTIYF. The DNA of the CDR3 is TGTGCCAGCGGCGAACTAAGGACAGGGGTTGGAAACACCATATATTTT.

V is TRBV7-2 and J is TRBJ2-3; 7 bases match TRBD2. There are 14 residues in the CDR3. The germline gives CDR1 SGHTA, CDR2 FQGNSA. Germline trimming cut 5 bases from V and 3 bases from J; bases unmatched to any gene: 5. CDR3 residues: CASSRGLQTDTQYF. The CDR3, as DNA: TGTGCCAGCAGCAGGGGACTACAGACAGATACGCAGTATTTT.

The rearrangement joins TRBV9 to TRBJ2-3; D remains ambiguous. The CDR3 spans 12 residues. Germline V gene lookup returns CDR1 SGDLS and CDR2 YYNGEE. V lost 4 bases and J lost 5, with 8 bases in between. In DNA form, the CDR3 reads TGTGCCAGCAGCCCCCGCGGAGATACGCAGTATTTT. Amino acids: CASSPRGDTQYF.

This clone was detected only once. The chain couples TRBV24-1 to TRBJ1-1; maybe TRBD1 (6 bases). Germline CDR1 reads KGHDR; CDR2 reads SFDVKD. V gave up 5 bases and J gave up 0 bases, with 15 bases separating them. There are 16 residues in the CDR3. The CDR3 region is CATSGAGAGVNTEAFF. CDR3 coding DNA: TGTGCCACCAGTGGTGCAGGGGCCGGAGTGAACACTGAAGCTTTCTTT.

This chain links TRBV7-2 with TRBJ1-5, with 7 bases identical to TRBD1. Germline CDR1 is SGHTA and CDR2 is FQGNSA. V lost 5 bases and J lost 7; bases outside the gene matches: 5. The CDR3 runs 13 residues. CDR3 region: CASSMDRLQPQHF. The CDR3 DNA reads TGTGCCAGCAGCATGGACAGGCTACAGCCCCAGCATTTT.

The chain links TRBV29-1 to TRBJ1-2; D perhaps matches TRBD1 (6 bases). CDR1 and CDR2 (germline): SQVTM, ANQGSEA. V gave up 6 bases and J gave up 6 bases, with 8 bases separating them. This CDR3 region has 10 residues. CDR3 residues: CSVGTHGYTF. The CDR3 region has the DNA TGCAGCGTGGGGACACATGGCTACACCTTC.

This chain connects TRBV12-3 or TRBV12-4 to TRBJ2-1, with a possible D match to TRBD1 (5 bases). CDR3 size: 13 residues. V was pared by 6 bases and J by 10 bases, with 16 bases between. The CDR3 loop is CASRAGRGREQFF. The CDR3 DNA sequence: TGTGCCAGCAGAGCCGGTAGGGGAAGAGAGCAGTTCTTC.

The V call is TRBV9, the J call TRBJ2-3; TRBD2 might be the D (6 bases). This CDR3 has 16 residues. V lost 3 bases and J lost 4, with 18 bases in between. The germline gives CDR1 SGDLS, CDR2 YYNGEE. In DNA, the CDR3 is TGTGCCAGCAGCGCCCTATTCGGGGGATCTTCAGATACGCAGTATTTT. This sequence encodes CASSALFGGSSDTQYF. Together with reference TRBV9 and TRBJ2-3, the CDR3 gives the full variable domain: DSGVTQTPKHLITATGQRVTLRCSPRSGDLSVYWYQQSLDQGLQFLIQYYNGEERAKGNILERFSAQQFPDLHSELNLSSLELGDSALYFCASSALFGGSSDTQYFGPGTRLTVL.